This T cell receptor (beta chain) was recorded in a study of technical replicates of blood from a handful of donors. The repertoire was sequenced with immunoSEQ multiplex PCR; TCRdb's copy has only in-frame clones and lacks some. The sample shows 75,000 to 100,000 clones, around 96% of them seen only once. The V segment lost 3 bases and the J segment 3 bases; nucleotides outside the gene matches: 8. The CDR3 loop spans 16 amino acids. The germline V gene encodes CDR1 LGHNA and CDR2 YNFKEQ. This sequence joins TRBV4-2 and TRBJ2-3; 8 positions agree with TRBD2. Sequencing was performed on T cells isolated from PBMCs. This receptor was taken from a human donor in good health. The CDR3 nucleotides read TGTGCCAGCAGCCACCTACGGGGGGGGCGGACAGATACGCAGTATTTT. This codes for CASSHLRGGRTDTQYF.